The clone carrying this TCR beta chain was found many times. Its antigen remains unknown. Patients chosen for sequencing had shown CD8+CD57+ cell expansion by flow cytometry. Every patient was diagnosed with severe acquired aplastic anemia. Blood was sampled before the patients had received any therapy. This record comes from a study of CD8+CD57+ T cells in acquired aplastic anemia. Study details: Each DNA sample taken from sorted CD4+ and CD8+ cells came to around 2.9 ug on average.

The CDR3 sequence is 14 residues long. Germline lookup yields CDR1 SNHLY and CDR2 FYNNEI. V lost 8 bases and J 4 bases, leaving 16 bases between the germline ends. Profiling of TCR beta VDJ combinations and CDR3 sequences used genomic DNA as template. TCRdb re-called the reads through MiXCR, storing one row per CDR3 protein. The sample holds approximately 470,000 distinct CDR3 sequences, roughly 34% seen once. Study outcomes and limitations: There were around 28 CD8+ CDR3 sequences that occurred in both patients and controls.

The sequence was obtained from a human donor with aplastic anemia. Sample: sorted CD4+, CD8+, or CD8+CD57+ T cells (not recorded which) from PBMCs. This sequence joins TRBV2 and TRBJ2-3; D is ambiguous. Written as DNA, the CDR3 is TGTGCCAGCTCCTATCGGGCAGGTTCAGATACGCAGTATTTT. Its translation: CASSYRAGSDTQYF.